The source of this TCR beta chain is a study of cytomegalovirus exposure and HLA in healthy donors. As concerns this clone: What it binds is not known.

Study-level results: Cytomegalovirus-associated status was assigned to approximately 160 TCR beta chains.

Samples came from healthy bone marrow donors. The donors, nominally healthy at sampling, likely had unrecorded immune exposures. The PCR had 60 Vbeta and 13 Jbeta primers. Some clones are missing from TCRdb's copy, which holds only in-frame ones; the method was immunoSEQ multiplex PCR. Here the sample spans 70,000 to 100,000 clones, 80% being singletons. The CDR3 extends over 17 amino acids. From germline, CDR1 is MGHDK and CDR2 SYGVNS. The V and J ends lost 3 bases and 12 bases, in that order; junction bases with no gene match: 19. The rearrangement joins TRBV25-1 to TRBJ2-1, with 8 nucleotides matching TRBD2. This sequence originates from a man between 18 and 35 years old in good health and CMV-seronegative. The material sequenced was PBMCs. The CDR3 DNA sequence: TGTGCCAGCAGTGACCCCCGTGAGGTAGCGGGGTACGATGTGCAGTTCTTC. Protein sequence: CASSDPREVAGYDVQFF. Using reference TRBV25-1 and TRBJ2-1 for the parts outside the CDR3, the full variable domain is EADIYQTPRYLVIGTGKKITLECSQTMGHDKMYWYQQDPGMELHLIHYSYGVNSTEKGDLSSESTVSRIRTEHFPLTLESARPSHTSQYLCASSDPREVAGYDVQFFGPGTRLTVL.